One sample yielded the 18 T cell receptor beta chains listed below, sequenced in a study of regulatory T cells in long-lasting Graves disease. Combining iRepertoire HTBI primers with Arm-PCR of CDR3 regions, the authors built TCR beta libraries. TCRdb processed the multiplex PCR reads anew with MiXCR; each CDR3 protein has one entry. Here the sample spans some 280,000 distinct CDR3 sequences, 20% to 25% being singletons. Noted time point: persistent/refractory GD, antithyroid drugs over 5 years with positive TRAb. PBMC-extracted RNA yielded the TCR library. This specimen was peripheral blood mononuclear cells (PBMCs), taken when the disease was refractory, from a patient treated with antithyroid drugs. The receptors stem from a female donor with Graves disease.

This rearrangement joins TRBV6-1 to TRBJ2-2, with 7 positions matching TRBD1. CDR3 length: 13 amino acids. Germline CDR1 MNHNS, CDR2 SASEGT. V lost 3 bases to trimming and J lost 9 bases; unmatched junction nucleotides: 4. This CDR3 is CASSETGLWELFF. The CDR3 nucleotides are TGTGCCAGCAGTGAGACAGGGCTGTGGGAGCTGTTTTTT.

The chain combines TRBV10-3 with TRBJ2-7, with 7 bases matching TRBD2. V gave up 3 bases and J gave up 5 bases; unmatched junction bases: 10. The CDR3 covers 15 residues. The V gene's germline CDR1 is ENHRY and CDR2 SYGVKD. For the CDR3, the DNA is TGTGCCATCAGTGATCCCCCGGGCGGGAGAGACGAGCAGTACTTC. Amino acids: CAISDPPGGRDEQYF.

This clonotype has a handful of counts. The rearrangement links TRBV11-2 to TRBJ1-5, with D hard to call. CDR1 is SGHAT and CDR2 is FQNNGV in the germline V gene. The V end lost 0 bases, the J end lost 4 bases, and 4 bases lay between the germline ends. The CDR3 is 13 amino acids. As DNA, the CDR3 is TGTGCCAGCAGCTTAGAACGGAATCAGCCCCAGCATTTT. Protein sequence: CASSLERNQPQHF.

This chain joins TRBV20-1 and TRBJ2-7; D may be TRBD2 (6 bases). CDR1 DFQATT and CDR2 SNEGSKA come from the germline V gene (reference sequence). V lost 6 bases to trimming and J lost 0 bases, with 15 bases between them. CDR3 size: 14 residues. The CDR3 loop reads CSAEPLANSYEQYF. The CDR3 nucleotides read TGCAGTGCCGAGCCCCTAGCGAACTCCTACGAGCAGTACTTC.

In its sample, this clonotype was seen many times. The chain combines TRBV20-1 with TRBJ1-6; D is possibly TRBD1 (6 bases). Trimming took 6 bases from V and 6 from J, leaving 15 bases between them. Germline assignment: CDR1 DFQATT and CDR2 SNEGSKA (reference sequence). The CDR3 length is 14 residues. DNA for the CDR3: TGCAGTGCGACATCAGGACAGATTAATTCACCCCTCCACTTT. The encoded protein is CSATSGQINSPLHF.

The chain links TRBV6-2 or TRBV6-3 to TRBJ2-7; 8 bases are a match to TRBD1. This CDR3 has 15 amino acids. Germline V lookup: CDR1 MNHEY, CDR2 SVGEGT. V dropped 6 bases and J dropped 3; count of bases not matched to a gene: 10. The CDR3 bases are TGTGCCAGCAGCAAGTGGGGACAGGCCCTCTACGAGCAGTACTTC. It yields the protein CASSKWGQALYEQYF.

The chain recombines TRBV27 with TRBJ1-6, with D tentatively TRBD1 (6 bases). The V end lost 5 bases, the J end lost 3 bases, and 11 bases lay between the germline ends. Germline CDR1 reads MNHEY; CDR2 reads SMNVEV (reference sequence). The CDR3 is 15 residues long. The CDR3, as DNA: TGTGCCAGCAGTGAAATCAGGGGCTATAATTCACCCCTCCACTTT. It yields the protein CASSEIRGYNSPLHF.

This clonotype has at least ten counts. This rearrangement joins TRBV13 to TRBJ2-1, with 7 bases identical to TRBD2. Germline V gene lookup returns CDR1 PRHDT and CDR2 FYEKMQ (reference sequence). The ends lost 3 bases at V and 5 bases at J; junction bases unmatched: 4. The CDR3 totals 14 residues. CDR3 coding DNA: TGTGCCAGCAGCTTCTCCGGGGGGAACAATGAGCAGTTCTTC. Its translation is CASSFSGGNNEQFF.

The gene calls are TRBV29-1 and TRBJ2-4, with 9 nucleotides matching TRBD2. The CDR3 length is 14 residues. Germline lookup yields CDR1 SQVTM and CDR2 ANQGSEA. V shed 1 base and J 6 bases; nucleotides not matched to a gene: 4. Here the CDR3 DNA reads TGCAGCGTTGAAGGGCGGGAGGGCCTAAACATTCAGTACTTC. Translation: CSVEGREGLNIQYF.

The genes are TRBV7-6 and TRBJ2-7; a possible D gene is TRBD1 (6 bases). The V end was cut by 5 bases, the J end by 4 bases, with 15 bases between. This CDR3 comprises 14 residues. From germline, CDR1 is SGHVS and CDR2 FNYEAQ. CDR3 nucleotide sequence: TGTGCCAGCAGCGTCTCAAGGGGGAATTACGAGCAGTACTTC. Residues: CASSVSRGNYEQYF.

The chain couples TRBV6-2 or TRBV6-3 to TRBJ2-2, with D possibly called TRBD1 or TRBD2 (5 bases each). The CDR3 is made up of 13 amino acids. V was clipped by 6 bases and J by 8 bases, with 13 bases between them. Germline V gene sequence: CDR1 MNHEY, CDR2 SVGEGT. The CDR3 DNA reads TGTGCCAGCAGCAGAGGGGATTGGGGGGAGCTGTTTTTT. It yields the protein CASSRGDWGELFF.

This clonotype was observed a few times. This chain connects TRBV9 to TRBJ1-2; tentative D call: TRBD1 (6 bases). The germline gives CDR1 SGDLS, CDR2 YYNGEE. Trimming took off 4 bases at V and 7 bases at J, with 29 bases between the two ends. The CDR3 totals 18 residues. CDR3 protein: CASSPLGGQNSLLGGYTF. DNA for the CDR3: TGTGCCAGCAGCCCTCTTGGAGGACAGAACTCCCTCTTAGGTGGCTACACCTTC.

The sample holds a few counts of this clonotype. The genes are TRBV5-1 and TRBJ2-7; TRBD2 matches 7 bases. This CDR3 is built from 16 residues. The V gene end was trimmed by 5 bases and the J gene end by 5 bases; junction bases not matched to a gene: 16. The germline V gene encodes CDR1 SGHRS and CDR2 YFSETQ. CDR3 sequence reads: CASRQSPGGSFDEQYF. The CDR3 nucleotides read TGCGCCAGCAGGCAATCTCCTGGCGGGAGTTTTGACGAGCAGTACTTC.

Only a few counts were recorded for this clonotype. The V gene is TRBV7-2, the J gene TRBJ2-2; 7 bases agree with TRBD2. CDR1 SGHTA and CDR2 FQGNSA come from the germline V gene. CDR3 length: 18 amino acids. V shed 2 bases and J 1 base; nucleotides not matched to a gene: 10. CDR3 protein: CASSLNYGRKRNTGELFF. DNA of the CDR3: TGTGCCAGCAGCTTAAATTACGGGAGGAAGAGGAACACCGGGGAGCTGTTTTTT.

This clonotype was observed at least ten times. The rearrangement uses TRBV6-1 and TRBJ2-7; D gene ambiguous. From germline, CDR1 is MNHNS and CDR2 SASEGT. Trimming pared 8 bases from V and 0 bases from J, leaving 11 bases between. The CDR3 sequence is 13 residues long. The CDR3 coding sequence is TGTGCCAGCGGGTCAGGTAGCTCCTACGAGCAGTACTTC. Residues: CASGSGSSYEQYF.

This clonotype was detected a few times. V gene TRBV7-8 combines with J gene TRBJ2-3; TRBD2 matches at 7 bases. Germline CDR1 reads SGHVS; CDR2 reads FQNEAQ. The length of the CDR3 is 15 residues. The J segment lost 0 bases and the V segment lost 6 bases, leaving 6 bases of the junction unmatched. The CDR3 DNA is TGTGCCAGCAGTCCCGGGACTATAAGCACAGATACGCAGTATTTT. Its protein is CASSPGTISTDTQYF.

This clonotype was counted ten times or more. The chain links TRBV11-2 to TRBJ2-5, with D perhaps being TRBD1 or TRBD2 (5 bases each). The length of the CDR3 is 15 residues. Germline CDR1 reads SGHAT; CDR2 reads FQNNGV. The V end lost 3 bases, the J end lost 4 bases, and 15 bases lay between the germline ends. CDR3 in DNA: TGTGCCAGCAGCTTGGGGGAGTTATATGGAGAGACCCAGTACTTC. Its protein product is CASSLGELYGETQYF.

The chain joins TRBV15 to TRBJ1-5, with D hard to call. V shed 0 bases and J shed 9 bases, with 12 bases lying between them. Germline values: CDR1 LNHNV, CDR2 YYDKDF (reference sequence). CDR3 length: 14 residues. The CDR3 reads CATSRDREGRPQHF. CDR3 in DNA: TGTGCCACCAGCAGAGATAGAGAAGGACGGCCCCAGCATTTT.